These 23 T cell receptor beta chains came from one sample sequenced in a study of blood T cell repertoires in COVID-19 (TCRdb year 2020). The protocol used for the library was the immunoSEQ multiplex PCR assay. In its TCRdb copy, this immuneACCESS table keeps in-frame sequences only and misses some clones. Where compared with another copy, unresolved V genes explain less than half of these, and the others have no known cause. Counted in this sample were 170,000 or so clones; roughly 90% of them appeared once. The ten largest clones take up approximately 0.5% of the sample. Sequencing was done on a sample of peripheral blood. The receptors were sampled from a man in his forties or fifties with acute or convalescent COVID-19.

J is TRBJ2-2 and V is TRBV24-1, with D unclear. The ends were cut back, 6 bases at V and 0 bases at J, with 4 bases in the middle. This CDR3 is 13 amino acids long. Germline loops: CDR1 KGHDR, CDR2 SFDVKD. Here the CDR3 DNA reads TGTGCCACCAGTTCCACGAACACCGGGGAGCTGTTTTTT. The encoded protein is CATSSTNTGELFF.

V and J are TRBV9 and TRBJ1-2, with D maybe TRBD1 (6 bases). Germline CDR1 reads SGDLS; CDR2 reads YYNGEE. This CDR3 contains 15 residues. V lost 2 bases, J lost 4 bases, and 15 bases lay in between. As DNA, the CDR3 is TGTGCCAGCAGCGTGGGGGACATTCCAGTCTATGGCTACACCTTC. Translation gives CASSVGDIPVYGYTF.

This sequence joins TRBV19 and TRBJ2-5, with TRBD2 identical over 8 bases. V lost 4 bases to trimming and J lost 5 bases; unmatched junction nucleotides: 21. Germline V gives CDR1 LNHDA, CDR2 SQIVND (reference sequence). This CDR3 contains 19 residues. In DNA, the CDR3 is TGTGCCAGTAGTAACCTACCCCGGGGAGGGGCCGGGGGGGCGGAGACCCAGTACTTC. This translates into CASSNLPRGGAGGAETQYF.

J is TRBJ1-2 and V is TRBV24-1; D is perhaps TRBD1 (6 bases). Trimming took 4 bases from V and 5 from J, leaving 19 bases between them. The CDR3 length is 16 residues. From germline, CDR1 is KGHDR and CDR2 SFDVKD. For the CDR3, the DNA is TGTGCCACCAGTGAGTACTGGGCAGGGGCGCTATATGGCTACACCTTC. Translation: CATSEYWAGALYGYTF.

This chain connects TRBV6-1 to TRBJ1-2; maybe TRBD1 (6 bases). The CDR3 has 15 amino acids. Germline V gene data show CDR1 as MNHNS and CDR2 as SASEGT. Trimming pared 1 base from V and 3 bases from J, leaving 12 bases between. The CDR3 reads CASSEVAGDDYGYTF. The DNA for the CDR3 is TGTGCCAGCAGTGAAGTGGCAGGGGATGACTATGGCTACACCTTC.

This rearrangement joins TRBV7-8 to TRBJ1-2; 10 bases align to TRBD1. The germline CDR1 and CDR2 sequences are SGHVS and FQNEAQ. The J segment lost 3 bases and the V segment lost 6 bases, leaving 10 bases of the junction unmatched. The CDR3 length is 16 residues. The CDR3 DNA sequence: TGTGCCAGCAGATTGGAGCGGACAGGGGGGTACTATGGCTACACCTTC. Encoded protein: CASRLERTGGYYGYTF.

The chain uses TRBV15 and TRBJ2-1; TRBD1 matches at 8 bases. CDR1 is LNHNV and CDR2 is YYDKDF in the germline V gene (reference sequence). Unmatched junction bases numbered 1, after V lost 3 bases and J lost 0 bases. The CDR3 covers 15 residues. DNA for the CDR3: TGTGCCACCAGCAGTGGGACAGGCTCCTACAATGAGCAGTTCTTC. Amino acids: CATSSGTGSYNEQFF.

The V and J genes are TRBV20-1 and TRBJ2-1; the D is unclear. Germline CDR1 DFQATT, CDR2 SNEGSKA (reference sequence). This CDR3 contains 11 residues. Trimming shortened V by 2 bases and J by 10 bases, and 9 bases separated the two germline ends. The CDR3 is CSARYLREQFF. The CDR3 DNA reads TGCAGTGCTAGATATCTCAGGGAGCAGTTCTTC.

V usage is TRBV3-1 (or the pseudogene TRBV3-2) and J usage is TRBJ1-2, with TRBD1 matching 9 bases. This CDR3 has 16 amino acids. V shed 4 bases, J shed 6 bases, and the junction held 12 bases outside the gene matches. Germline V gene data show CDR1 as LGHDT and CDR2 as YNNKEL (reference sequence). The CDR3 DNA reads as TGTGCCAGCAGCCCGGGAGGGGACAGGGTTTTCCATGGCTACACCTTC. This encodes CASSPGGDRVFHGYTF.

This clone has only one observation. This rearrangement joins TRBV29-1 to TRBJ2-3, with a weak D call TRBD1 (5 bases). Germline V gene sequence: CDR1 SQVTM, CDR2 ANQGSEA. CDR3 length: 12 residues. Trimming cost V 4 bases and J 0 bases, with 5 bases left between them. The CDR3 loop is CSVGQSTDTQYF. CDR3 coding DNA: TGCAGCGTTGGACAGAGCACAGATACGCAGTATTTT.

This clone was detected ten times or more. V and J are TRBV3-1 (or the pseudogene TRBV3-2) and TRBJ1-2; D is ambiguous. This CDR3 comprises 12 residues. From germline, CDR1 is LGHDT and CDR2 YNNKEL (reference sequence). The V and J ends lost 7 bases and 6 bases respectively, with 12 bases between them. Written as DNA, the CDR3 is TGTGCCAGCACCCTAGGCCCGAATGGCTACACCTTC. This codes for CASTLGPNGYTF.

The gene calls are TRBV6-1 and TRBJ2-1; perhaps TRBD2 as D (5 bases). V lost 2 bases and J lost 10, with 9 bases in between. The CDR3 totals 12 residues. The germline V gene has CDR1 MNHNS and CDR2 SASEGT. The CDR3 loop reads CASSETGLEQFF. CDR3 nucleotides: TGTGCCAGCAGTGAAACGGGGTTAGAGCAGTTCTTC.

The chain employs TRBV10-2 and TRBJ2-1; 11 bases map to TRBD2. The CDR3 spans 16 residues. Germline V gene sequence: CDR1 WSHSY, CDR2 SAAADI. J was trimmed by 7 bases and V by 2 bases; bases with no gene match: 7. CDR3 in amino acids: CASSERGSGGGNEQFF. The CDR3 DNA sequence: TGCGCCAGCAGTGAGAGAGGTAGCGGGGGGGGAAATGAGCAGTTCTTC.

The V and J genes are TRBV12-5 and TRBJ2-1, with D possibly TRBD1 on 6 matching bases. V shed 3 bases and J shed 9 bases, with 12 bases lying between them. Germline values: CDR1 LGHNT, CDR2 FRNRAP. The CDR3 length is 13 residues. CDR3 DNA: TGTGCTAGTGGTTTCAACCTAGGGGGTGAGCAGTTCTTC. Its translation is CASGFNLGGEQFF.

The CDR3 bases are TGTGCCAGCAGTTCCCAGGGTAGTGGCTACACCTTC. Protein product: CASSSQGSGYTF. The chain couples TRBV6-2 or TRBV6-3 to TRBJ1-2, with a tentative D call TRBD1 (5 bases). The germline V and J ends were trimmed by 4 bases and 7 bases, with 10 bases remaining between them. CDR1 and CDR2 from the germline V gene are MNHEY and SVGEGT. The CDR3 covers 12 residues.

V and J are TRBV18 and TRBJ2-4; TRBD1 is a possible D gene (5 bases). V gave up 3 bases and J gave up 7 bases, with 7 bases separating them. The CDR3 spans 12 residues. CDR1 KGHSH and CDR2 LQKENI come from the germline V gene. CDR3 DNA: TGTGCCAGCTCACCCCAGGGTAACATTCAGTACTTC. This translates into CASSPQGNIQYF.

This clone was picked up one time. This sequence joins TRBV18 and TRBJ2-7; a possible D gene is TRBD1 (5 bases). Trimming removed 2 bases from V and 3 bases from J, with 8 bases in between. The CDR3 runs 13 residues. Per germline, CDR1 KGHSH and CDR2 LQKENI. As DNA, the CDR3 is TGTGCCAGCTCACCAAATGACAGCTACGAGCAGTACTTC. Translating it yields CASSPNDSYEQYF.

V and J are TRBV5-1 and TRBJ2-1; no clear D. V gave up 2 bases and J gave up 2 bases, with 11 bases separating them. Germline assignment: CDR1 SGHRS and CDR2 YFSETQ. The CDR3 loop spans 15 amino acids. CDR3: CASSLAQNPYNEQFF. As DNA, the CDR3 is TGCGCCAGCAGCTTAGCGCAGAATCCCTACAATGAGCAGTTCTTC.

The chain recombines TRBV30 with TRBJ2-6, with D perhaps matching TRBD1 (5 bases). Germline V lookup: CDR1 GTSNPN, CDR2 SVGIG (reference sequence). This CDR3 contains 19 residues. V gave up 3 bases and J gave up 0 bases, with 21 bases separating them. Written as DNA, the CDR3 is TGTGCCTGGAGGCCCCCTGGGGCAGGTCAATCCTCTGGGGCCAACGTCCTGACTTTC. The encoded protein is CAWRPPGAGQSSGANVLTF.

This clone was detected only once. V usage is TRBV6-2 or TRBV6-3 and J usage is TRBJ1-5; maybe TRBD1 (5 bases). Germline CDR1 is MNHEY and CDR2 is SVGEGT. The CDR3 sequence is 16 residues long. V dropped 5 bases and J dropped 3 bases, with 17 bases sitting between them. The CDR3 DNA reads TGTGCCAGCAGTGTTTCAGGCCAGGGCCACAATCAGCCCCAGCATTTT. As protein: CASSVSGQGHNQPQHF.

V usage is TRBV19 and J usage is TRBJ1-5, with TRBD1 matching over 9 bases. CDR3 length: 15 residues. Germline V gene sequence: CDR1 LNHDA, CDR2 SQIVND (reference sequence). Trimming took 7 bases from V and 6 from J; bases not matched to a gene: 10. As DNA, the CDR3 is TGTGCCAGTACCCCCGTGGGACAGGGACTTCAGCCCCAGCATTTT. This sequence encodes CASTPVGQGLQPQHF.

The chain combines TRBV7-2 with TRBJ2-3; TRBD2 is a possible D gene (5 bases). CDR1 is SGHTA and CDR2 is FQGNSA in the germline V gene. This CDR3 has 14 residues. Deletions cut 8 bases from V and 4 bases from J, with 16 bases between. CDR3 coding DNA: TGTGCCAGCTTATACGGGATCTACGCAGATACGCAGTATTTT. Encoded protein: CASLYGIYADTQYF.

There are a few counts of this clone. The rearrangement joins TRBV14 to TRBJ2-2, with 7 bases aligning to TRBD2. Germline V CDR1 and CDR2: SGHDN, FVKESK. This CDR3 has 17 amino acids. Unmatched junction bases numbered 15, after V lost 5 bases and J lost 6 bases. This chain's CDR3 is CASSKGLTSLKPGELFF. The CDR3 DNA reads TGTGCCAGCAGCAAAGGGCTGACTAGCCTTAAGCCCGGGGAGCTGTTTTTT.